This T cell receptor (beta chain) was sequenced for a study of post-analysis software for immune sequencing data (dated by TCRdb to 2014 to 2015). Background for the entire study: Relapsing-remitting, secondary progressive and progressive-relapsing multiple sclerosis were recorded as disease courses, and subtype annotation was lacking for some patients. A subset of samples was prepared in parallel using single-end sample barcoding, then pooled and co-amplified after Illumina adapter ligation. Patient repertoires were compared against ten to twelve previously published healthy control repertoires from donors aged 6 to 25 years.

The library was prepared using PCR. The data were produced on an Illumina HiSeq 2500. To reduce PCR and sequencing biases, unique molecular identifiers were built into the TCR beta cDNA libraries. Every 1 to 10 million input T cells yielded 500,000 or so cDNA molecules, meaning each molecule approximated one T cell. The same protocol used for the earlier healthy control dataset was applied to prepare and sequence the patient libraries. Samples belonging to the same batch were prepared together, multiplexed and sequenced on a shared HiSeq lane. In the original analysis: MIGEC was used to process the raw barcoded reads, and molecular identifier groups with only a single read were discarded before consensus assembly and CDR3 extraction. VDJtools was used for post-analysis of the clonotype tables, with diversity normalized by down-sampling every dataset to the smallest sample size. In repertoire overlap clustering, CDR3 amino acid sequences, but not nucleotide sequences, were matched to correct batch-related cross-sample contamination. The public reads were reprocessed in TCRdb via fastp at Q25 and MiXCR, keeping in-frame beta chains. When rows share a CDR3 protein, they turn into one entry using the most common DNA and genes. TCRdb's processing, not the authors' own work, is the source of the V and J calls. The sample has about 620,000 distinct CDR3 sequences on record, 44% of them singletons. Approximately 1.7% of the sample comes from the top ten.

The full study reports these points: The multiple sclerosis patient group was slightly younger than the control group. Direct clustering with F measure showed strong co-clustering of samples prepared in the same batch, prompting a batch-effect correction. Patients showed significantly higher frequencies than controls for roughly five TRBV segments, among them TRBV5-6, TRBV5-1 and TRBV20-1. Significantly lower normalized Chao1 diversity was found in multiple sclerosis patients than in controls, suggesting substantial peripheral T-cell clonal expansion.

With respect to this clonotype: Its recognized antigen is unknown. Per-nucleotide qualities are absent, and no much larger clonotype sits a single base away.

TCR beta repertoires were profiled from peripheral blood of approximately 13 young patients with multiple sclerosis to demonstrate the VDJtools post-analysis software. The multiple sclerosis patients were children and adolescents between roughly 6 and 16 years of age. The cysteine opens and the phenylalanine closes a CDR3 of 15 amino acids. Here the CDR3 DNA is all that survives: 45 bases in frame from base 1. From the germline V gene, CDR1 is MDHEN and CDR2 is SYDVKM. The V and J ends are trimmed by 6 bases and 2 bases, leaving 16 bases between them. The sequencing sample was made of blood. The V and J segments used are TRBV28 and TRBJ2-5, with an unclear D gene assignment. The TCR comes from a girl between 5 and 17 years old with multiple sclerosis. The sequenced DNA is TGTGCCAGCAGCCCCACGGAACCGGCTCAAGAGACCCAGTACTTC. Protein translation: CASSPTEPAQETQYF.